The present T cell receptor (beta chain) was sequenced within a study of blood T cell repertoires in COVID-19. Study background: The origin of the acute and convalescent COVID-19 samples was the United States, Italy and Spain.

The data were produced by immunoSEQ multiplex PCR, yet TCRdb's version contains in-frame clones alone and is incomplete. The data show 60,000 to 70,000 clones, with over 75% seen just once and approximately 25% held by the top ten. The sample taken for sequencing was peripheral blood. This clonotype originated in a man in his fifties with acute or convalescent COVID-19.

The CDR3 DNA reads as TGTGCCAGCAGCTTAACCGGGACAGGGGTAGAGACCCAGTACTTC. It codes for CASSLTGTGVETQYF. The J gene is TRBJ2-5, the V gene TRBV7-3; 10 nucleotides match TRBD1. V lost 0 bases and J lost 4; bases outside the gene matches: 2. CDR1 is SGHTA and CDR2 is FQGTGA in the germline V gene. The CDR3 has 15 amino acids. The variable domain in full, with the rest retrieved from reference TRBV7-3 and TRBJ2-5, is GAGVSQTPSNKVTEKGKYVELRCDPISGHTALYWYRQSLGQGPEFLIYFQGTGAADDSGLPNDRFFAVRPEGSVSTLKIQRTERGDSAVYLCASSLTGTGVETQYFGPGTRLLVL.